The 30 T cell receptor beta chains given below trace back to one sample, sequenced in a study of OX40 agonist ivuxolimab in advanced cancers. The library was built by means of the immunoSEQ multiplex PCR assay. This is the immuneACCESS table as TCRdb keeps it, with only in-frame sequences that have V and J called. A part of the clones is gone; compared with another copy, unresolved V genes explain less than half, and the rest is unexplained. In this sample the table shows 77,000 or so clones, more than 70% of which occur a single time. The ten largest clones capture roughly 2.2% of the sample. This sample comprised CD4+ or CD8+ T cells sorted from blood, obtained in a trial of the OX40 agonist ivuxolimab. The receptors here all came from an adult with an advanced solid tumor such as melanoma, head and neck, liver or kidney cancer.

V usage is TRBV19 and J usage is TRBJ2-2, with TRBD2 identical over 12 bases. The CDR3 loop spans 15 amino acids. Germline CDR1 reads LNHDA; CDR2 reads SQIVND (reference sequence). V shed 5 bases and J 5 bases; nucleotides not matched to a gene: 3. In nucleotides, the CDR3 is TGTGCCAGTAGTGCCGGACTAGCGGGGACCGGGGAGCTGTTTTTT. This codes for CASSAGLAGTGELFF.

The V gene is TRBV19, the J gene TRBJ1-2; the D is unclear. The CDR3 has 15 residues. With 2 bases removed from V and 1 base from J, the gap between germline ends came to 11 bases. Germline loops: CDR1 LNHDA, CDR2 SQIVND (reference sequence). CDR3 region: CASSILPDGNYGYTF. The CDR3 DNA follows: TGTGCCAGTAGTATACTACCAGACGGTAACTATGGCTACACCTTC.

This chain connects TRBV28 to TRBJ1-5; TRBD1 agrees at 11 bases. Germline V CDR1 and CDR2: MDHEN, SYDVKM. The length of the CDR3 is 16 residues. V gave up 4 bases and J gave up 8 bases; unmatched junction bases: 10. CDR3 region: CASSSFLDRGHEPQHF. CDR3 nucleotides: TGTGCCAGCAGTTCATTTTTGGACAGGGGGCATGAGCCCCAGCATTTT.

This clone was seen a few times. V and J are TRBV2 and TRBJ1-1; D is uncertain. V shed 0 bases and J shed 9 bases, with 17 bases lying between them. This CDR3 comprises 15 residues. Per the germline V gene, CDR1 is SNHLY and CDR2 is FYNNEI. This CDR3 reads CASSEALSWGSQAFF. The CDR3 DNA is TGTGCCAGCAGTGAAGCGCTGTCTTGGGGATCCCAAGCTTTCTTT.

The chain links TRBV28 to TRBJ2-1, with 7 bases fitting TRBD2. J gave up 8 bases and V 8 bases, and 0 bases lay outside the gene matches. The CDR3 has 10 residues. Germline-derived CDR1 and CDR2 are MDHEN and SYDVKM. In nucleotides, the CDR3 is TGTGCCAGCGGGAGGGATGAGCAGTTCTTC. Translation gives CASGRDEQFF.

This chain links TRBV7-2 with TRBJ2-2; D is perhaps TRBD1 (6 bases). The CDR3 is made up of 15 amino acids. Per germline, CDR1 SGHTA and CDR2 FQGNSA. V lost 3 bases and J lost 8, with 16 bases in between. The CDR3 sequence: CASSLDRLVGGELFF. In DNA form, the CDR3 reads TGTGCCAGCAGCTTGGACAGACTGGTCGGGGGGGAGCTGTTTTTT.

As concerns this clone: The sample carries other DNA sequences with the same CDR3. V is TRBV29-1 and J is TRBJ2-3; 7 bases map to TRBD2. The CDR3 is made up of 13 amino acids. Germline V gene sequence: CDR1 SQVTM, CDR2 ANQGSEA. The V segment lost 1 base and the J segment 6 bases; nucleotides outside the gene matches: 4. This CDR3 reads CSVEGGSADTQYF. The CDR3 bases are TGCAGCGTTGAAGGCGGGAGTGCCGATACGCAGTATTTT.

Comment on this clone: A junction boundary mismatches the germline segment, possibly from a read error. The chain uses TRBV19 and TRBJ1-2; TRBD1 might be the D (6 bases). Germline V CDR1 and CDR2: LNHDA, SQIVND (reference sequence). There are 11 residues in the CDR3. CDR3 nucleotide sequence: TGTGCCAGTAGTGGGGGCTCTGGCCACACCTTC. Residues: CASSGGSGHTF.

The chain couples TRBV6-6 to TRBJ1-2, with TRBD1 as a possible D gene (6 bases). This CDR3 has 14 residues. Germline V gene lookup returns CDR1 MNHNY and CDR2 SVGAGI (reference sequence). V gave up 7 bases and J gave up 7 bases, with 19 bases separating them. For the CDR3, the DNA is TGTGCCAGCACCACGGGCAGGGGTATCTCTGGCTACACCTTC. It specifies CASTTGRGISGYTF.

The chain uses TRBV5-5 and TRBJ2-3; no reliable D call. V was cut by 6 bases and J by 3 bases, with 8 bases left in between. This CDR3 region has 12 residues. Germline values: CDR1 SGHKS, CDR2 YYEKEE (reference sequence). CDR3 coding DNA: TGTGCCAGCAACCAGCTGACAGATACGCAGTATTTT. It encodes CASNQLTDTQYF.

The chain uses TRBV7-9 and TRBJ2-7; D gene uncertain. Germline V CDR1 and CDR2: SEHNR, FQNEAQ (reference sequence). Trimming shortened V by 1 base and J by 4 bases, and 5 bases separated the two germline ends. The CDR3 runs to 12 residues. As DNA, the CDR3 is TGTGCCAGCAGCTTAGAAGCGTACGAGCAGTACTTC. Translation gives CASSLEAYEQYF.

V gene TRBV7-2 combines with J gene TRBJ2-7, with 12 bases aligning to TRBD1. With V trimmed by 1 base and J by 2 bases, 9 bases remained unmatched. The CDR3 loop spans 18 amino acids. Germline CDR1 and CDR2: SGHTA and FQGNSA. The CDR3 loop is CASSLVGTGGLGPYEQYF. The DNA for the CDR3 is TGTGCCAGCAGCTTAGTGGGGACAGGGGGCCTCGGCCCCTACGAGCAGTACTTC.

The chain employs TRBV7-9 and TRBJ1-1; TRBD1 matches at 9 bases. V lost 2 bases, J lost 4 bases, and 2 bases stayed unmatched. CDR3 length equals 14 residues. The V gene's germline CDR1 is SEHNR and CDR2 FQNEAQ (reference sequence). CDR3 sequence reads: CASSLRDRATEAFF. As DNA, the CDR3 is TGTGCCAGCAGCTTACGGGACAGGGCCACTGAAGCTTTCTTT.

The V and J genes are TRBV27 and TRBJ1-6; the match to TRBD1 covers 8 bases. Unmatched junction bases numbered 7, after V lost 0 bases and J lost 9 bases. Germline V gives CDR1 MNHEY, CDR2 SMNVEV (reference sequence). The CDR3 has 16 residues. Here the CDR3 reads CASSLSPPGGVSPLHF. CDR3 in DNA: TGTGCCAGCAGTTTATCCCCGCCAGGGGGCGTTTCACCCCTCCACTTT.

V gene TRBV28 combines with J gene TRBJ1-6; 11 bases are a match to TRBD1. Germline loops: CDR1 MDHEN, CDR2 SYDVKM. The CDR3 extends over 16 amino acids. V lost 8 bases and J lost 8; bases outside the gene matches: 11. The CDR3: CASAKWTGGMDSPLHF. CDR3 DNA sequence: TGTGCCAGCGCCAAATGGACAGGGGGCATGGATTCACCCCTCCACTTT.

The chain is built from TRBV7-9 and TRBJ1-2; D is possibly TRBD1 (6 bases). Germline V gene data show CDR1 as SEHNR and CDR2 as FQNEAQ (reference sequence). This CDR3 has 12 residues. The CDR3 DNA reads TGTGTCCTGCAGGGGACGAACTATGGCTACACCTTC. As protein: CVLQGTNYGYTF.

The chain recombines TRBV27 with TRBJ1-1; D is undetermined. V was clipped by 8 bases and J by 2 bases, with 6 bases between them. Germline values: CDR1 MNHEY, CDR2 SMNVEV (reference sequence). This CDR3 is built from 11 residues. CDR3 sequence (DNA): TGTGCCAGCGGCAGAAACACTGAAGCTTTCTTT. Amino acids: CASGRNTEAFF.

CDR3 residues: CASSLVGTGGNNEQFF. The CDR3 nucleotides are TGTGCCAGCAGCTTGGTCGGGACAGGGGGTAACAATGAGCAGTTCTTC. This chain connects TRBV5-4 to TRBJ2-1, with 11 bases fitting TRBD1. The V gene end was trimmed by 0 bases and the J gene end by 5 bases; junction bases not matched to a gene: 4. The CDR3 runs 16 residues. Germline V gene sequence: CDR1 SGHNT, CDR2 YYREEE (reference sequence). Based on the CDR3 plus reference TRBV5-4 and TRBJ2-1, the full variable domain is ETGVTQSPTHLIKTRGQQVTLRCSSQSGHNTVSWYQQALGQGPQFIFQYYREEENGRGNFPPRFSGLQFPNYSSELNVNALELDDSALYLCASSLVGTGGNNEQFFGPGTRLTVL.

V gene TRBV4-3 combines with J gene TRBJ2-1, with D perhaps matching TRBD1 (6 bases). V dropped 4 bases and J dropped 4 bases, with 14 bases sitting between them. The length of the CDR3 is 15 residues. CDR1 and CDR2 from the germline V gene are LGHNA and YSLEER. DNA for the CDR3: TGCGCCAGCAGCCTCGTTGGGGGCCTTTACAATGAGCAGTTCTTC. Its translation: CASSLVGGLYNEQFF.

The chain uses TRBV18 and TRBJ2-1; TRBD2 aligns across 14 bases. The CDR3 runs to 18 residues. V lost 2 bases, J lost 4 bases, and 7 bases stayed unmatched. CDR1 and CDR2 (germline): KGHSH, LQKENI. The CDR3: CASSPGERLAGGYNEQFF. The CDR3 DNA reads TGTGCCAGCTCACCAGGGGAGAGACTAGCGGGAGGGTACAATGAGCAGTTCTTC.

The chain combines TRBV7-8 with TRBJ2-4; D unclear. With 2 bases removed from V and 6 bases from J, the gap between germline ends came to 11 bases. Germline loops: CDR1 SGHVS, CDR2 FQNEAQ. The CDR3 has 14 amino acids. CDR3 protein: CASSLQVSRNIQYF. CDR3 DNA: TGTGCCAGCAGCTTACAGGTCTCTCGAAACATTCAGTACTTC.

This clone appeared a few times. The chain joins TRBV30 to TRBJ1-5; the D gene is possibly TRBD1 (5 bases). Trimming removed 0 bases from V and 6 bases from J, with 9 bases in between. Germline values: CDR1 GTSNPN, CDR2 SVGIG (reference sequence). The CDR3 length is 13 residues. CDR3 in amino acids: CAWSVVGGQPQHF. The CDR3 coding sequence is TGTGCCTGGAGTGTAGTCGGGGGTCAGCCCCAGCATTTT. Using reference TRBV30 and TRBJ1-5 for the parts outside the CDR3, the full variable domain is SQTIHQWPATLVQPVGSPLSLECTVEGTSNPNLYWYRQAAGRGLQLLFYSVGIGQISSEVPQNLSASRPQDRQFILSSKKLLLSDSGFYLCAWSVVGGQPQHFGDGTRLSIL.

The chain uses TRBV6-5 and TRBJ1-1; no reliable D call. The germline V gene encodes CDR1 MNHEY and CDR2 SVGAGI. V dropped 6 bases and J dropped 8 bases, with 10 bases sitting between them. The length of the CDR3 is 11 residues. In nucleotides, the CDR3 is TGTGCCAGCAGGACTCAAACCGAAGCTTTCTTT. Translated: CASRTQTEAFF.

This clone was detected once. This chain links TRBV19 with TRBJ2-1; D is uncertain. V was trimmed by 7 bases and J by 9 bases, leaving 13 bases between them. This CDR3 region has 12 residues. Looked up from germline, CDR1 is LNHDA and CDR2 is SQIVND (reference sequence). The CDR3: CASMTVFSEQFF. The CDR3 DNA is TGTGCCAGTATGACGGTCTTCAGTGAGCAGTTCTTC.

The chain combines TRBV6-5 with TRBJ2-2; D might be TRBD2 (6 bases). The CDR3 is made up of 15 amino acids. V lost 6 bases to trimming and J lost 0 bases, with 11 bases between them. In germline, CDR1 is MNHEY, CDR2 SVGAGI. CDR3 DNA: TGTGCCAGCAGGCGGGACGCAACGAACACCGGGGAGCTGTTTTTT. Translation: CASRRDATNTGELFF.

The chain carries TRBV15 and TRBJ1-1, with a tentative D call TRBD1 (6 bases). Germline CDR1 is LNHNV and CDR2 is YYDKDF (reference sequence). V lost 5 bases to trimming and J lost 2 bases, with 12 bases between them. The CDR3 has 14 residues. In nucleotides, the CDR3 is TGTGCCACCAGCGGAGGGGGTCTTAACACTGAAGCTTTCTTT. Encoded protein: CATSGGGLNTEAFF.

This chain links TRBV9 with TRBJ1-2; D not certain. Trimming removed 5 bases from V and 3 bases from J, with 11 bases in between. The V gene's germline CDR1 is SGDLS and CDR2 YYNGEE. The CDR3 has 13 amino acids. In DNA, the CDR3 is TGTGCCAGCAGTGAAAATGTTGACTATGGCTACACCTTC. Amino acids: CASSENVDYGYTF.

V usage is TRBV2 and J usage is TRBJ1-2; D remains unclear. This CDR3 contains 16 residues. Trimming removed 3 bases at V and 4 bases at J, with 18 bases between. Per the germline V gene, CDR1 is SNHLY and CDR2 is FYNNEI. CDR3 loop: CASSEGTRYIGYGYTF. CDR3 DNA: TGTGCCAGCAGTGAGGGCACCCGTTACATCGGCTATGGCTACACCTTC.

This clone was counted between two and nine times. The chain employs TRBV25-1 and TRBJ2-3; TRBD2 matches at 13 bases. The CDR3 length is 17 residues. The V gene end was trimmed by 3 bases and the J gene end by 8 bases; junction bases not matched to a gene: 11. Germline CDR1 reads MGHDK; CDR2 reads SYGVNS. The CDR3 sequence: CASSDPETSGGEGTQYF. DNA of the CDR3: TGTGCCAGCAGTGATCCCGAAACTAGCGGGGGGGAGGGTACGCAGTATTTT.

The chain is built from TRBV6-5 and TRBJ2-5, with TRBD1 matching 8 bases. This CDR3 contains 15 residues. Germline CDR1 and CDR2: MNHEY and SVGAGI. J was trimmed by 5 bases and V by 1 base; bases with no gene match: 6. For the CDR3, the DNA is TGTGCCAGCAGTTACTTTGGACAGGGCGGCGAGACCCAGTACTTC. Translation: CASSYFGQGGETQYF.